Following are 25 T cell receptor beta chains from one sample sequenced in a study of blood T cell repertoires in COVID-19. Sequencing used immunoSEQ multiplex PCR; TCRdb keeps in-frame clones, though not all of them. The sample includes hundreds of thousands of clones, over 75% seen only once; the top ten take roughly 5%. What was sequenced was peripheral blood. These receptors were taken from a man between 50 and 59 years old with active or convalescent COVID-19.

This clone showed up just once. The CDR3 here is CASSPGETQYF. The CDR3 DNA is TGTGCCAGCAGTCCGGGGGAGACCCAGTACTTC. This chain links TRBV3-1 (or the pseudogene TRBV3-2) with TRBJ2-5; a possible D gene is TRBD2 (5 bases). Germline V gene sequence: CDR1 LGHDT, CDR2 YNNKEL (reference sequence). This CDR3 has 11 residues. Trimming cost V 6 bases and J 5 bases, with 7 bases left between them.

This rearrangement joins TRBV4-1 to TRBJ1-1; 7 bases line up with TRBD1. The CDR3 covers 16 residues. Germline V lookup: CDR1 MGHRA, CDR2 YSYEKL. With V trimmed by 2 bases and J by 6 bases, 12 bases remained unmatched. CDR3 coding DNA: TGCGCCAGCAGCCAATCCGGACCCAGGGGGTCTGCTGAAGCTTTCTTT. Translated, it gives CASSQSGPRGSAEAFF.

The chain joins TRBV4-2 to TRBJ2-5; 9 positions agree with TRBD2. Germline-derived CDR1 and CDR2 are LGHNA and YNFKEQ. The V segment lost 1 base and the J segment 5 bases; nucleotides outside the gene matches: 5. The length of the CDR3 is 15 residues. As DNA, the CDR3 is TGTGCCAGCAGCCAAGTTAGCGGGAGTTGGGAGACCCAGTACTTC. Translating gives CASSQVSGSWETQYF.

The chain combines TRBV28 with TRBJ1-2; 9 bases map to TRBD1. The CDR3 length is 14 residues. The V segment lost 6 bases and the J segment 3 bases; nucleotides outside the gene matches: 5. Germline V lookup: CDR1 MDHEN, CDR2 SYDVKM. CDR3 coding DNA: TGTGCCAGCAGCGATACAGGGGGCGACTATGGCTACACCTTC. Translating it yields CASSDTGGDYGYTF.

This clone was seen just once. V is TRBV5-6 and J is TRBJ2-7; 9 positions agree with TRBD1. The J segment lost 2 bases and the V segment lost 5 bases, leaving 11 bases of the junction unmatched. The germline V gene encodes CDR1 SGHDT and CDR2 YYEEEE. This CDR3 has 16 residues. CDR3 in DNA: TGTGCCAGCAGGACCGGTGACAGGGGGGTCCCCTACGAGCAGTACTTC. Translated, it gives CASRTGDRGVPYEQYF.

CDR3 loop: CASSRQGTYEQYF. DNA of the CDR3: TGTGCCAGCAGCCGACAGGGGACCTACGAGCAGTACTTC. V gene TRBV3-1 (or the pseudogene TRBV3-2) combines with J gene TRBJ2-7, with 8 bases fitting TRBD1. The CDR3 is 13 residues long. CDR1 is LGHDT and CDR2 is YNNKEL in the germline V gene (reference sequence). V trimming: 4 bases; J trimming: 2 bases; junction bases outside the gene matches: 1.

This CDR3 reads CASSSTGQGPYEQYF. CDR3 DNA: TGTGCCAGCAGCTCGACGGGACAGGGGCCCTACGAGCAGTACTTC. This chain uses TRBV13 with TRBJ2-7; TRBD1 matches 10 bases. Trimming at V came to 4 bases and at J to 2 bases, leaving 5 bases not matched to a gene. This CDR3 region has 15 residues. Germline V gene lookup returns CDR1 PRHDT and CDR2 FYEKMQ (reference sequence).

The chain joins TRBV3-1 (or the pseudogene TRBV3-2) to TRBJ1-3, with D perhaps TRBD1 (5 bases). The CDR3 loop spans 17 amino acids. V lost 4 bases and J lost 3, with 19 bases in between. Per the germline V gene, CDR1 is LGHDT and CDR2 is YNNKEL (reference sequence). The CDR3 spells CASSLLGGGIIGNTIYF. CDR3 DNA sequence: TGTGCCAGCAGCCTCCTCGGCGGGGGAATCATTGGAAACACCATATATTTT.

The chain couples TRBV14 to TRBJ2-3, with 7 bases identical to TRBD1. Unmatched junction bases numbered 0, after V lost 4 bases and J lost 5 bases. This CDR3 region has 12 residues. The germline gives CDR1 SGHDN, CDR2 FVKESK. The DNA of the CDR3 is TGTGCCAGCAGCCCAGGGGGAGATACGCAGTATTTT. Protein: CASSPGGDTQYF.

The V gene is TRBV18, the J gene TRBJ1-2; a possible D gene is TRBD1 (5 bases). V dropped 1 base and J dropped 6 bases, with 9 bases sitting between them. Germline lookup yields CDR1 KGHSH and CDR2 LQKENI. CDR3 length equals 13 residues. CDR3 DNA sequence: TGTGCCAGCTCACCACAGGACAAGGATGGCTACACCTTC. This translates into CASSPQDKDGYTF.

The gene calls are TRBV5-1 and TRBJ1-2; maybe TRBD1 (5 bases). There are 14 residues in the CDR3. V lost 2 bases, J lost 4 bases, and 12 bases lay in between. Germline CDR1 reads SGHRS; CDR2 reads YFSETQ. The CDR3 protein is CASSLGDSLYGYTF. The CDR3 DNA reads TGCGCCAGCAGCTTAGGAGACAGCCTCTATGGCTACACCTTC.

The rearrangement links TRBV30 to TRBJ1-3; TRBD1 aligns across 7 bases. The CDR3 is 16 amino acids. The ends lost 4 bases at V and 0 bases at J; junction bases unmatched: 9. Germline assignment: CDR1 GTSNPN and CDR2 SVGIG (reference sequence). The CDR3 DNA sequence: TGTGCCTGGACCGGGGACAGTGACTCCTCTGGAAACACCATATATTTT. Amino acids: CAWTGDSDSSGNTIYF.

The chain combines TRBV15 with TRBJ1-1; D perhaps matches TRBD1 (5 bases). V was trimmed by 8 bases and J by 0 bases, leaving 10 bases between them. The V gene's germline CDR1 is LNHNV and CDR2 YYDKDF (reference sequence). CDR3 length: 13 amino acids. CDR3 sequence (DNA): TGTGCCACCCGCCAAGGGGTGAACACTGAAGCTTTCTTT. Translation: CATRQGVNTEAFF. The complete variable domain, with remaining parts taken from reference TRBV15 and TRBJ1-1, reads DAMVIQNPRYQVTQFGKPVTLSCSQTLNHNVMYWYQQKSSQAPKLLFHYYDKDFNNEADTPDNFQSRRPNTSFCFLDIRSPGLGDTAMYLCATRQGVNTEAFFGQGTRLTVV.

The rearrangement links TRBV2 to TRBJ2-5; TRBD2 aligns across 8 bases. The germline gives CDR1 SNHLY, CDR2 FYNNEI. CDR3 length: 13 residues. V shed 6 bases, J shed 5 bases, and the junction held 5 bases outside the gene matches. This CDR3 reads CASSGSGTETQYF. In DNA, the CDR3 is TGTGCCAGCAGCGGTAGCGGGACGGAGACCCAGTACTTC.

V gene TRBV21-1 combines with J gene TRBJ2-1; the DNA was not compared with TRBD2, the D call given in the table. TRBV21-1 is described as a pseudogene. This CDR3 has 16 amino acids. The CDR3, as DNA: TGTGCCAGCAGCAACGGTAGCGGGAGGAGTTACAATGAGCAGTTCTTC. It codes for CASSNGSGRSYNEQFF.

This clone turned up a few times. The CDR3 coding sequence is TGTGCCAGCAGCGGAACAGGGCACTCCTACAATGAGCAGTTCTTC. Its translation is CASSGTGHSYNEQFF. V usage is TRBV9 and J usage is TRBJ2-1; weak D call: TRBD1 (6 bases). V lost 3 bases and J 0 bases, leaving 10 bases between the germline ends. The CDR3 runs to 15 residues. CDR1 and CDR2 from the germline V gene are SGDLS and YYNGEE.

V gene TRBV3-1 (or the pseudogene TRBV3-2) combines with J gene TRBJ2-5, with 8 positions matching TRBD2. V gave up 0 bases and J gave up 2 bases; unmatched junction bases: 8. This CDR3 has 17 residues. Germline CDR1 and CDR2: LGHDT and YNNKEL (reference sequence). CDR3 in DNA: TGTGCCAGCAGCCAAGAAAGGATAGCGGGGCTTCAAGAGACCCAGTACTTC. Protein: CASSQERIAGLQETQYF.

This clone was recorded many times. The gene calls are TRBV23-1 and TRBJ1-3, with 7 bases matching TRBD1. TRBV23-1 is an ORF; its function is uncertain. This CDR3 contains 15 residues. Unmatched junction bases numbered 3, after V lost 2 bases and J lost 2 bases. CDR3: CASSQHTGAGNTIYF. The CDR3 DNA is TGCGCCAGCAGTCAACACACAGGGGCTGGAAACACCATATATTTT.

This sequence joins TRBV30 and TRBJ2-5, with D possibly matching TRBD1 (6 bases). The CDR3 has 13 amino acids. Germline values: CDR1 GTSNPN, CDR2 SVGIG (reference sequence). With 3 bases removed from V and 3 bases from J, the gap between germline ends came to 11 bases. The CDR3 DNA is TGTGCCTGGAGCCCTCCAGGGGAAGAGACCCAGTACTTC. Amino acid sequence: CAWSPPGEETQYF.

The chain carries TRBV6-4 and TRBJ2-5; tentatively, D is TRBD2 (5 bases). The CDR3 spans 13 residues. The germline V gene encodes CDR1 MRHNA and CDR2 SNTAGT. Trimming left V 4 bases short and J 5 bases short, with 11 bases between. CDR3 nucleotide sequence: TGTGCCAGCAGTGTATCTTCGGGGGAGACCCAGTACTTC. Translation gives CASSVSSGETQYF.

The genes are TRBV30 and TRBJ2-7, with D hard to call. The length of the CDR3 is 13 residues. V lost 0 bases, J lost 7 bases, and 13 bases lay in between. The germline CDR1 and CDR2 sequences are GTSNPN and SVGIG (reference sequence). CDR3 in amino acids: CAWSVNQRREQYF. The CDR3 DNA follows: TGTGCCTGGAGTGTAAACCAGCGCCGGGAGCAGTACTTC.

The rearrangement links TRBV28 to TRBJ1-4; TRBD1 matches 9 bases. The CDR3 is made up of 15 amino acids. V lost 6 bases and J lost 2; bases outside the gene matches: 4. Per germline, CDR1 MDHEN and CDR2 SYDVKM. The CDR3 reads CASSEQGATNEKLFF. CDR3 DNA sequence: TGTGCCAGCAGCGAACAGGGGGCTACTAATGAAAAACTGTTTTTT.

The chain couples TRBV11-3 to TRBJ1-1; 8 bases are shared with TRBD1. The CDR3 extends over 14 amino acids. V trimming: 3 bases; J trimming: 1 base; junction bases outside the gene matches: 1. Germline V gene data show CDR1 as SGHNT and CDR2 as YENEEA. CDR3 nucleotides: TGTGCCAGCAGCTTCGGGACAGGGAACACTGAAGCTTTCTTT. Amino acids: CASSFGTGNTEAFF.

The V gene is TRBV11-2, the J gene TRBJ2-1, with D perhaps TRBD2 (7 bases). The V end was cut by 5 bases, the J end by 7 bases, with 21 bases between. The CDR3 has 16 residues. CDR1 and CDR2 from the germline V gene are SGHAT and FQNNGV. Here the CDR3 reads CASSPGGGNAWNEQFF. The CDR3 DNA follows: TGTGCCAGCAGCCCGGGGGGCGGGAACGCCTGGAATGAGCAGTTCTTC.

The J gene is TRBJ2-1, the V gene TRBV6-5; possible D gene TRBD1, 6 bases. The CDR3 contains 16 residues. In germline, CDR1 is MNHEY, CDR2 SVGAGI. The ends were cut back, 3 bases at V and 10 bases at J, with 22 bases in the middle. CDR3 protein: CASSYSWPGQGTEQFF. The CDR3 coding sequence is TGTGCCAGCAGTTATTCATGGCCGGGACAAGGTACGGAGCAGTTCTTC.